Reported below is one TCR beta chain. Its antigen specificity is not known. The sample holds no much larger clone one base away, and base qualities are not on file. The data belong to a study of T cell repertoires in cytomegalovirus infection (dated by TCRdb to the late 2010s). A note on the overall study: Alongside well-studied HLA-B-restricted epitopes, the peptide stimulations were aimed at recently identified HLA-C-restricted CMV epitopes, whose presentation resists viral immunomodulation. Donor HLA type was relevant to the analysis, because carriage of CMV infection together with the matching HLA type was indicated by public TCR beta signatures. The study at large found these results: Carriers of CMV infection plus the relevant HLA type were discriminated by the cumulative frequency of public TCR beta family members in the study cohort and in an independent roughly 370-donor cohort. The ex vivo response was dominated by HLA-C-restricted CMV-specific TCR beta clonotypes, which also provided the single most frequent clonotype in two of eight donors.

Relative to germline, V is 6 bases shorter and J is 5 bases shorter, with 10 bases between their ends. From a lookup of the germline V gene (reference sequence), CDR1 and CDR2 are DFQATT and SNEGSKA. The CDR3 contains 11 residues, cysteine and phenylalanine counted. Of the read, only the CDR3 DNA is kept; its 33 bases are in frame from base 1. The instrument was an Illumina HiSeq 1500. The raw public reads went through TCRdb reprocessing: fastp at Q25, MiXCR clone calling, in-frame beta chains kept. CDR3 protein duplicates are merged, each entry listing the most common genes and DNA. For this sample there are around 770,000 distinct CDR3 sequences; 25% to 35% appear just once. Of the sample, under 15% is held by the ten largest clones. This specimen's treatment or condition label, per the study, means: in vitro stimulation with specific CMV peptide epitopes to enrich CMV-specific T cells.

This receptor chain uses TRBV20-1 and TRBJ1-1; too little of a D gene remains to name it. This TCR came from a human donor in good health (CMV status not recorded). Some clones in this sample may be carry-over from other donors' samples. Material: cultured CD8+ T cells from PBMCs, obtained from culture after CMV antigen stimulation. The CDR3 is CSARVDTEAFF. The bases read TGCAGTGCACGGGTAGATACTGAAGCTTTCTTT.